A selection of T cell receptor beta chains follows, all from one sample in a study of PD-1 blockade in classical Hodgkin lymphoma. Assay used: immunoSEQ multiplex PCR; TCRdb lists only in-frame clones, some missing. The table lists over 85,000 clones, 93% of them singletons. The input for sequencing was peripheral blood mononuclear cells (PBMCs), taken before the fourth cycle of nivolumab. The receptors were sampled from a human donor with classical Hodgkin lymphoma. Both conserved end residues are part of each CDR3. D genes are given only for firm matches. Rows give clone size only sometimes, using once, few, many, or a class for an expanded clone.

v_gene	d_gene	j_gene	abundance	CDR3aa	CDR3nt
TRBV6-6	.	TRBJ2-1	.	CASSQTPGEQFF	TGTGCCAGCAGTCAAACCCCGGGGGAGCAGTTCTTC
TRBV28	.	TRBJ1-1	.	CASSLSNRDTEAFF	TGTGCCAGCAGTTTATCAAACAGGGACACTGAAGCTTTCTTT
TRBV28	TRBD1	TRBJ1-2	.	CASSLPRQGLLYGYTF	TGTGCCAGCAGTTTACCCCGACAGGGCCTCCTCTATGGCTACACCTTC
TRBV7-2	.	TRBJ2-5	.	CASSLGGVLQETQYF	TGTGCCAGCAGCTTGGGCGGAGTGCTGCAAGAGACCCAGTACTTC
TRBV27	.	TRBJ2-1	.	CASSGLARWADLRDEQFF	TGTGCCAGCAGTGGCCTGGCCCGGTGGGCGGATCTAAGGGATGAGCAGTTCTTC
TRBV6-1	.	TRBJ2-5	.	CASSEGRRETQYF	TGTGCCAGCAGTGAAGGGAGACGAGAGACCCAGTACTTC
TRBV15	TRBD1	TRBJ2-4	.	CATSRVGDRGNIQYF	TGTGCCACCAGCAGAGTAGGGGACAGGGGTAACATTCAGTACTTC
TRBV30	.	TRBJ1-5	.	CAWSVLSNQPQHF	TGTGCCTGGAGTGTACTAAGCAATCAGCCCCAGCATTTT
TRBV6-5	.	TRBJ2-2	.	CAVRSLEAGELFF	TGTGCCGTCCGGAGCCTTGAGGCCGGGGAGCTGTTTTTT
TRBV2	TRBD1	TRBJ1-4	.	CASSGTGEEKLFF	TGTGCCAGCAGTGGTACAGGGGAAGAAAAACTGTTTTTT
TRBV28	.	TRBJ2-7	.	CASVTSYEQYF	TGTGCCAGCGTTACCTCCTACGAGCAGTACTTC
TRBV28	.	TRBJ1-1	.	CASSLAPNGDTEAFF	TGTGCCAGCAGTTTGGCCCCAAATGGGGACACTGAAGCTTTCTTT
TRBV19	.	TRBJ1-1	.	CASSIDPLTGNTEAFF	TGTGCCAGTAGTATAGATCCCCTAACAGGGAACACTGAAGCTTTCTTT
TRBV28	TRBD2	TRBJ2-3	.	CASSPTTSGVTDTQYF	TGTGCCAGCAGTCCGACGACTAGCGGGGTGACAGATACGCAGTATTTT
TRBV6-5	.	TRBJ1-3	once	CASSYSDTFSGNTIYF	TGTGCCAGCAGTTACTCAGACACCTTCTCTGGAAACACCATATATTTT
TRBV7-9	TRBD2	TRBJ2-5	.	CASSLLAGSETQYF	TGTGCCAGCAGCTTACTAGCGGGAAGCGAGACCCAGTACTTC
TRBV28	.	TRBJ2-5	.	CASSPAQEFQETQYF	TGTGCCAGCAGCCCTGCCCAGGAGTTCCAAGAGACCCAGTACTTC
TRBV18	.	TRBJ1-5	.	CASSPLLGQPQHF	TGTGCCAGCTCACCACTCTTAGGACAGCCCCAGCATTTT
TRBV28	.	TRBJ2-7	.	CASTPTGSYEQYF	TGTGCCAGCACCCCGACAGGCTCCTACGAGCAGTACTTC
TRBV28	.	TRBJ2-7	.	CAHGPSYEQYF	TGTGCGCACGGACCTTCCTACGAGCAGTACTTC
TRBV29-1	TRBD1	TRBJ1-5	.	CSVAEGTVNQPQHF	TGCAGCGTTGCAGAGGGGACAGTCAATCAGCCCCAGCATTTT
TRBV28	.	TRBJ1-4	.	CASSLISSIEKLFF	TGTGCCAGCAGTTTAATCTCCAGCATTGAAAAACTGTTTTTT
TRBV6-6	.	TRBJ1-1	once	CASIYETGNTEAFF	TGTGCCAGCATTTATGAAACAGGGAACACTGAAGCTTTCTTT
TRBV14	TRBD1	TRBJ1-2	.	CASSPGAGGETYGYTF	TGTGCCAGCAGCCCGGGGGCAGGGGGCGAAACCTATGGCTACACCTTC
TRBV9	.	TRBJ2-3	.	CASSVDVGRPGVDTQYF	TGTGCCAGCAGCGTAGATGTCGGGAGACCAGGGGTAGATACGCAGTATTTT
TRBV28	.	TRBJ2-5	.	CASSSLGVPQETQYF	TGTGCCAGCAGTTCCCTGGGGGTACCGCAAGAGACCCAGTACTTC